Each of the 29 T cell receptor beta chains below was sequenced from the same sample in a study of neurological immune-mediated disorders. TCRdb re-called the 5' RACE reads through MiXCR, storing one row per CDR3 protein. The sample comprises roughly 28,000 distinct CDR3 sequences, 3% to 3.5% of which are singletons, and around 7.1% rests with the top ten. The material sequenced was PBMCs. These receptors all stem from a woman between 25 and 40 years old with multiple sclerosis.

For this clonotype: Being one base from a much bigger clone, this may be a read error. The chain links TRBV28 to TRBJ1-5; D uncertain. The CDR3 covers 15 residues. Trimming shortened V by 3 bases and J by 4 bases, and 13 bases separated the two germline ends. From germline, CDR1 is MDHEN and CDR2 SYDVKM. DNA of the CDR3: TGTGCCAGCAGTTTCCCAGGTAGAGGAAATCAGCCCCAGCATTTT. It translates to CASSFPGRGNQPQHF.

This clonotype was detected many times. The chain couples TRBV7-2 to TRBJ1-5; no definite D call. The ends were cut back, 5 bases at V and 7 bases at J, with 15 bases in the middle. CDR1 is SGHTA, CDR2 FQGNSA, per germline. The CDR3 covers 14 residues. CDR3 in amino acids: CASSRGPGGQPQHF. In DNA, the CDR3 is TGTGCCAGCAGCCGTGGCCCGGGAGGGCAGCCCCAGCATTTT.

This clonotype was detected ten times or more. The chain links TRBV20-1 to TRBJ1-6, with 7 bases identical to TRBD1. CDR1 and CDR2 (germline): DFQATT, SNEGSKA (reference sequence). Trimming removed 6 bases from V and 2 bases from J; junction bases left unmatched: 7. The CDR3 has 15 amino acids. The CDR3 reads CSAATGSTYNSPLHF. CDR3 nucleotide sequence: TGCAGTGCCGCGACAGGGAGCACCTATAATTCACCCCTCCACTTT.

This clonotype came up many times. The gene calls are TRBV5-1 and TRBJ2-7; D is perhaps TRBD1 (6 bases). Germline CDR1 reads SGHRS; CDR2 reads YFSETQ. Trimming shortened V by 5 bases and J by 3 bases, and 15 bases separated the two germline ends. The CDR3 is 14 amino acids. CDR3 in DNA: TGCGCCAGCAGTGGCCGGGACATGAGCTACGAGCAGTACTTC. This sequence encodes CASSGRDMSYEQYF.

The CDR3 nucleotides are TGTGCTAGTGGCCCCCTAACAGGAGAAGCTTTCTTT. It is translated as CASGPLTGEAFF. The chain uses TRBV12-5 and TRBJ1-1, with a possible D match to TRBD1 (5 bases). V was pared by 6 bases and J by 8 bases, with 13 bases between. Germline V gene lookup returns CDR1 LGHNT and CDR2 FRNRAP. This CDR3 is 12 amino acids long.

As regards this clonotype: A much larger clone lies one base from this, so it may be a read error. The rearrangement uses TRBV24-1 and TRBJ2-7, with 7 bases matching TRBD2. Germline V gene lookup returns CDR1 KGHDR and CDR2 SFDVKD. The CDR3 consists of 16 residues. The V and J ends lost 3 bases and 4 bases, in that order; junction bases with no gene match: 11. DNA for the CDR3: TGTGCCACCAGTGATGCCGGGGGGACTACGCATTACGAGCAGTACTTC. This sequence encodes CATSDAGGTTHYEQYF.

This clonotype was observed at least ten times. The chain is built from TRBV29-1 and TRBJ1-4, with D possibly matching TRBD1 (5 bases). The CDR3 totals 14 residues. Trimming stripped 4 bases from V and 6 bases from J, with 15 bases between. Germline V lookup: CDR1 SQVTM, CDR2 ANQGSEA. CDR3 protein: CSVGWGGRDEKLFF. CDR3 sequence (DNA): TGCAGCGTTGGATGGGGGGGACGAGATGAAAAACTGTTTTTT.

In regard to this clonotype: This may be a read error: a much more frequent sequence differs by one nucleotide. The gene calls are TRBV5-1 and TRBJ1-1; D remains unclear. Germline-derived CDR1 and CDR2 are SGHRS and YFSETQ. This CDR3 has 15 amino acids. Trimming stripped 0 bases from V and 0 bases from J, with 9 bases between. The CDR3 bases are TGCGCCAGCAGCTTGGTGGGGTTAGTGAACACTGAAGCTTTCTTT. It yields the protein CASSLVGLVNTEAFF.

In its sample, this clonotype is medium-sized. V usage is TRBV9 and J usage is TRBJ2-5; D is perhaps TRBD2 (6 bases). The CDR3 extends over 15 amino acids. Trimming took off 3 bases at V and 7 bases at J, with 19 bases between the two ends. CDR1 SGDLS and CDR2 YYNGEE come from the germline V gene. In DNA form, the CDR3 reads TGTGCCAGCAGCGCACCCGGCGGGGCAGGTGGGACCCAGTACTTC. It specifies CASSAPGGAGGTQYF.

This clonotype has at least ten counts. The chain is built from TRBV4-3 and TRBJ2-7, with D possibly being TRBD1 or TRBD2 (6 bases each). V lost 0 bases, J lost 2 bases, and 11 bases lay in between. The CDR3 is 15 amino acids. Germline V gene lookup returns CDR1 LGHNA and CDR2 YSLEER. CDR3 bases: TGCGCCAGCAGCCAAGATAAGGGGGGCCCCTACGAGCAGTACTTC. It translates to CASSQDKGGPYEQYF.

Points on this clonotype: A read error is likely, as this CDR3 ends without the conserved phenylalanine or tryptophan. The chain employs TRBV5-6 and TRBJ1-2; 10 bases are a match to TRBD1. CDR3 length: 15 residues. V was pared by 4 bases and J by 3 bases, with 6 bases of the junction left unmatched. Per the germline V gene, CDR1 is SGHDT and CDR2 is YYEEEE. CDR3 nucleotides: TGTGCCAGCAGCCGTCGGGACAGGGGTTACTATGGCTACACCAAC. Protein product: CASSRRDRGYYGYTN.

This clonotype was observed many times. This may come from a read error, since a much larger clone is one base off. The chain recombines TRBV5-1 with TRBJ1-1; no firm D call. This CDR3 spans 16 amino acids. V dropped 4 bases and J dropped 0 bases, with 16 bases sitting between them. CDR1 is SGHRS, CDR2 YFSETQ, per germline. Here the CDR3 DNA reads TGCGCCAGCAGCCCAGGAGTCGGAAAGATGAACACTGAAGCTTTCTTT. Its protein product is CASSPGVGKMNTEAFF.

A note on this clonotype: Given a much more abundant clone one base away, this may be a read error. The rearrangement uses TRBV9 and TRBJ2-1, with D maybe TRBD2 (5 bases). The germline CDR1 and CDR2 sequences are SGDLS and YYNGEE. The V end lost 4 bases, the J end lost 3 bases, and 8 bases lay between the germline ends. The CDR3 extends over 13 amino acids. CDR3 residues: CASSPGIYNEQFF. CDR3 DNA: TGTGCCAGCAGCCCGGGAATCTACAATGAGCAGTTCTTC.

This clonotype came up many times. The chain joins TRBV7-2 to TRBJ2-4; D may be TRBD2 (6 bases). V was shortened by 1 base and J by 9 bases, with 13 bases between the two germline ends. The CDR3 runs to 14 residues. Looked up from germline, CDR1 is SGHTA and CDR2 is FQGNSA. CDR3 DNA: TGTGCCAGCAGCTTAGGGTTCAAAGCGGGCATTCAGTACTTC. This sequence encodes CASSLGFKAGIQYF.

In its sample, this clonotype was seen many times. V and J are TRBV7-9 and TRBJ2-7; 8 bases are shared with TRBD1. The V gene end was trimmed by 4 bases and the J gene end by 3 bases; junction bases not matched to a gene: 5. This CDR3 comprises 14 residues. Germline values: CDR1 SEHNR, CDR2 FQNEAQ (reference sequence). The CDR3 loop is CASSSRGQDYEQYF. CDR3 DNA: TGTGCCAGCAGCTCTCGGGGACAGGACTACGAGCAGTACTTC.

This clonotype was counted at least ten times. The chain joins TRBV29-1 to TRBJ2-7; 11 nucleotides match TRBD1. Germline V lookup: CDR1 SQVTM, CDR2 ANQGSEA. Germline trimming cut 3 bases from V and 4 bases from J; bases unmatched to any gene: 2. This CDR3 comprises 13 residues. The CDR3 region is CSVDGTGGYEQYF. CDR3 sequence (DNA): TGCAGCGTTGACGGGACAGGGGGTTACGAGCAGTACTTC.

This clonotype was seen ten or more times. The rearrangement uses TRBV29-1 and TRBJ2-7; a weak D match, TRBD2 (6 bases). V lost 7 bases, J lost 7 bases, and 20 bases lay in between. Germline V CDR1 and CDR2: SQVTM, ANQGSEA. This CDR3 comprises 13 residues. The CDR3 DNA reads TGCAGCGCTTTCGGAATAGCGGTAGGAGAGCAGTACTTC. Translating it yields CSAFGIAVGEQYF.

In this sample, this clonotype turned up many times. The chain recombines TRBV5-1 with TRBJ2-7, with 14 bases aligning to TRBD2. Germline CDR1 SGHRS, CDR2 YFSETQ. V trimming: 4 bases; J trimming: 4 bases; junction bases outside the gene matches: 7. This CDR3 is built from 16 residues. DNA for the CDR3: TGCGCCAGCAGCCAGACTAGCGGGAGGGTATCGTACGAGCAGTACTTC. Its protein is CASSQTSGRVSYEQYF. Combining the CDR3 with reference TRBV5-1 and TRBJ2-7 gives the whole variable domain KAGVTQTPRYLIKTRGQQVTLSCSPISGHRSVSWYQQTPGQGLQFLFEYFSETQRNKGNFPGRFSGRQFSNSRSEMNVSTLELGDSALYLCASSQTSGRVSYEQYFGPGTRLTVT.

This clonotype was found a few times. This chain joins TRBV5-1 and TRBJ2-5; D is perhaps TRBD2 (6 bases). Germline lookup yields CDR1 SGHRS and CDR2 YFSETQ. This CDR3 region has 14 residues. The V gene lost 0 bases and the J gene lost 5 bases, with 11 bases spanning the gap. CDR3 protein: CASSLGGDRETQYF. The DNA of the CDR3 is TGCGCCAGCAGCTTGGGCGGGGATCGGGAGACCCAGTACTTC.

This clonotype was counted between two and nine times. A clone one base away is much larger, so this may be a read error. The chain combines TRBV20-1 with TRBJ2-6; 10 nucleotides match TRBD1. The CDR3 spans 17 residues. In germline, CDR1 is DFQATT, CDR2 SNEGSKA (reference sequence). CDR3 sequence (DNA): TGCAGTGCTAGAACCGGGACAGGGGCCTCTGGGGCCAAAGTCCTGACTTTC. Protein: CSARTGTGASGAKVLTF.

As concerns this clonotype: Its ends do not fully match the called genes, so a read error is possible. The chain combines TRBV7-6 with TRBJ1-1; 7 nucleotides match TRBD1. Germline CDR1 and CDR2: SGHVS and FNYEAQ. The CDR3 loop spans 14 amino acids. The CDR3 nucleotides are TGTGCCAGCGGCTTAGGGACAGTGAACACTGAAGCTTTCTTT. This translates into CASGLGTVNTEAFF.

The sample holds many counts of this clonotype. The chain is built from TRBV4-1 and TRBJ2-2; D gene uncertain. Germline assignment: CDR1 MGHRA and CDR2 YSYEKL. With 5 bases removed from V and 1 base from J, the gap between germline ends came to 8 bases. The CDR3 is made up of 14 amino acids. In DNA, the CDR3 is TGCGCCAGCAGCGTGACGGAGAACACCGGGGAGCTGTTTTTT. Translating gives CASSVTENTGELFF.

Many counts were recorded for this clonotype. The V gene is TRBV7-2, the J gene TRBJ2-5; D perhaps matches TRBD1 (6 bases). Per germline, CDR1 SGHTA and CDR2 FQGNSA. The CDR3 is 13 residues long. The ends were cut back, 5 bases at V and 4 bases at J, with 11 bases in the middle. The CDR3 nucleotides are TGTGCCAGCAGCGGGGGCGGAGGAGAGACCCAGTACTTC. As protein: CASSGGGGETQYF.

In this sample, this clonotype turned up many times. This chain uses TRBV4-2 with TRBJ2-7, with a possible D match to TRBD2 (5 bases). Trimming shortened V by 4 bases and J by 1 base, and 14 bases separated the two germline ends. The germline V gene encodes CDR1 LGHNA and CDR2 YNFKEQ. The CDR3 is made up of 15 amino acids. The CDR3 region is CASSLSAPGSYEQYF. In DNA form, the CDR3 reads TGTGCCAGCAGCCTTTCTGCCCCGGGATCCTACGAGCAGTACTTC.

This clonotype was detected ten times or more. The chain links TRBV12-3 or TRBV12-4 to TRBJ1-5, with D tentatively TRBD1 (5 bases). V was trimmed by 5 bases and J by 0 bases, leaving 14 bases between them. This CDR3 region has 16 residues. The CDR3 is CASSPRTFYSNQPQHF. The DNA of the CDR3 is TGTGCCAGCAGTCCCCGGACATTTTATAGCAATCAGCCCCAGCATTTT.

There are many counts of this clonotype. A single base separates this from a much larger clone, so it may be a read error. The chain joins TRBV29-1 to TRBJ1-4; TRBD1 might be the D (5 bases). CDR1 is SQVTM and CDR2 is ANQGSEA in the germline V gene. Deletions cut 4 bases from V and 8 bases from J, with 11 bases between. The CDR3 length is 12 residues. CDR3 sequence (DNA): TGCAGCGTTGGAGAAGGGGAAGAAAAACTGTTTTTT. This gives the protein CSVGEGEEKLFF.

This clonotype was seen repeatedly, ten times or more. The rearrangement links TRBV7-2 to TRBJ2-6, with TRBD1 identical over 7 bases. V lost 3 bases, J lost 6 bases, and 5 bases stayed unmatched. The CDR3 is 15 residues long. The germline V gene encodes CDR1 SGHTA and CDR2 FQGNSA. The CDR3 region has the DNA TGTGCCAGCAGCTTTAACAGGGGAGCGGCCAACGTCCTGACTTTC. Translating it yields CASSFNRGAANVLTF.

The chain joins TRBV20-1 to TRBJ2-7, with D uncertain. The CDR3 is 13 amino acids. The germline gives CDR1 DFQATT, CDR2 SNEGSKA (reference sequence). With 3 bases removed from V and 3 bases from J, the gap between germline ends came to 12 bases. CDR3: CSASGLQNYEQYF. The CDR3 DNA sequence: TGCAGTGCTAGCGGTTTGCAGAACTACGAGCAGTACTTC.

This clonotype was seen repeatedly, ten times or more. The rearrangement joins TRBV20-1 to TRBJ1-2; no reliable D call. Trimming shortened V by 3 bases and J by 4 bases, and 12 bases separated the two germline ends. The germline V gene encodes CDR1 DFQATT and CDR2 SNEGSKA (reference sequence). The CDR3 is 13 residues long. CDR3 DNA: TGCAGTGCTAGGACGGACGGCCGCTATGGCTACACCTTC. Encoded protein: CSARTDGRYGYTF.